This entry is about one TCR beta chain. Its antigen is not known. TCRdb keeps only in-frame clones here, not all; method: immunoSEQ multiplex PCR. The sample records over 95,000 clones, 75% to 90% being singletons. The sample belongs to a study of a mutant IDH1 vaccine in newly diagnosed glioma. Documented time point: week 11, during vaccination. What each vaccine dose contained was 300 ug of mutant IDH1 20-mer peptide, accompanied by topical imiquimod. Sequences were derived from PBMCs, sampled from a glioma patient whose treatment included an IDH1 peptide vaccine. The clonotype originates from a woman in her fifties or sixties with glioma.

The CDR3 region has the DNA TGTGCCACCAGCCCGAGGAGTAACCATGAGCAGTTCTTC. Translating it yields CATSPRSNHEQFF. V is TRBV15 and J is TRBJ2-1, with D unresolved. Trimming stripped 5 bases from V and 8 bases from J, with 13 bases between. This CDR3 region has 13 residues. Germline values: CDR1 LNHNV, CDR2 YYDKDF (reference sequence). The full variable domain, with the rest looked up from reference TRBV15 and TRBJ2-1, is DAMVIQNPRYQVTQFGKPVTLSCSQTLNHNVMYWYQQKSSQAPKLLFHYYDKDFNNEADTPDNFQSRRPNTSFCFLDIRSPGLGDTAMYLCATSPRSNHEQFFGPGTRLTVL.